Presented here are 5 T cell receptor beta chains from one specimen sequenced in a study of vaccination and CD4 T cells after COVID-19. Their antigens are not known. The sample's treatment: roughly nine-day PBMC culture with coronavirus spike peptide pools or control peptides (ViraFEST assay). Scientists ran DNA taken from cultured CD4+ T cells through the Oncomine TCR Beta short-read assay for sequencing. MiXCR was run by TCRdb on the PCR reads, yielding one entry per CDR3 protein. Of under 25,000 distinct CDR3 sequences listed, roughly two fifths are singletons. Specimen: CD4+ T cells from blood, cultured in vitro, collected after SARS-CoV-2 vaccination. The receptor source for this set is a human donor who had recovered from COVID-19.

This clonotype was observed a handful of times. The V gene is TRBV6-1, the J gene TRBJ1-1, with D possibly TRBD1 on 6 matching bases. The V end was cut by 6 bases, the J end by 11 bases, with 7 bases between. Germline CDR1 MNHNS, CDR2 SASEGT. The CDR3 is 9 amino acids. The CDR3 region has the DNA TGTGCCAGCAGAGGGGGTGCTTTCTTT. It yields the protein CASRGGAFF.

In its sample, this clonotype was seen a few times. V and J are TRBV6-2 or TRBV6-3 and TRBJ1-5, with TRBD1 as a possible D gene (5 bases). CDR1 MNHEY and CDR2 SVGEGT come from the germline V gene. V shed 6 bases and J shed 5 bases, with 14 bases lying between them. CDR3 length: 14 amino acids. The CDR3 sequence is CASRPLGGYQPQHF. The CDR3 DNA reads TGTGCCAGCAGACCCCTGGGGGGATATCAGCCCCAGCATTTT.

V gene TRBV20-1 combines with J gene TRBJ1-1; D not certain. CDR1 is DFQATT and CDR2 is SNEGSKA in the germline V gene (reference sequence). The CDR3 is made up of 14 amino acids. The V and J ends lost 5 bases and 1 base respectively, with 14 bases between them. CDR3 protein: CSAPRRQENTEAFF. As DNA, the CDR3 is TGCAGTGCTCCCCGTCGTCAGGAGAACACTGAAGCTTTCTTT.

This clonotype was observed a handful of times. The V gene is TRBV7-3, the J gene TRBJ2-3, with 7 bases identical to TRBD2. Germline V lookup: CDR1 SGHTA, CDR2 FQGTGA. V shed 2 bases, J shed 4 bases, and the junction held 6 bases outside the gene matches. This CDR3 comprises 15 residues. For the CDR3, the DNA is TGTGCCAGCAGCTTACGCGGGAGTAGCGCAGATACGCAGTATTTT. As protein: CASSLRGSSADTQYF.

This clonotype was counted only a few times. The CDR3: CSARGASGANVLTF. The CDR3 nucleotides are TGCAGTGCTAGGGGTGCCTCTGGGGCCAACGTCCTGACTTTC. The J gene is TRBJ2-6, the V gene TRBV20-1; D is unclear. Germline CDR1 and CDR2: DFQATT and SNEGSKA (reference sequence). The CDR3 extends over 14 amino acids. V lost 3 bases, J lost 0 bases, and 6 bases lay in between.